What follows are 5 T cell receptor beta chains derived from one specimen sequenced in a study of OX40 agonist ivuxolimab in advanced cancers. Method: immunoSEQ multiplex PCR; TCRdb's copy keeps in-frame clones and lacks some. There are 65,000 to 90,000 clones in the sample; more than 75% occur only once, and about 5% lies in the top ten. This specimen consisted of CD4+ or CD8+ T cells sorted from blood, obtained in a trial of the OX40 agonist ivuxolimab. These receptors were taken from an adult with an advanced solid tumor such as melanoma, head and neck, liver or kidney cancer.

The J gene is TRBJ2-7, the V gene TRBV4-3; 14 nucleotides match TRBD2. Germline CDR1 reads LGHNA; CDR2 reads YSLEER. The trim removed 3 bases at V and 4 bases at J, leaving 2 bases unmatched. The CDR3 loop spans 15 amino acids. The CDR3 loop reads CASSHGLAGGYEQYF. The CDR3 DNA sequence: TGCGCCAGCAGCCACGGACTAGCGGGGGGATACGAGCAGTACTTC.

The chain couples TRBV5-6 to TRBJ1-5, with D hard to call. This CDR3 comprises 17 residues. Germline values: CDR1 SGHDT, CDR2 YYEEEE. V was cut by 1 base and J by 0 bases, with 14 bases left in between. CDR3 in DNA: TGTGCCAGCAGCTTGAGTACAGCCCAATATAGCAATCAGCCCCAGCATTTT. It codes for CASSLSTAQYSNQPQHF.

J is TRBJ2-7 and V is TRBV21-1; the table's D call, TRBD2, has no DNA check behind it. TRBV21-1 is given as a pseudogene. The CDR3 covers 13 residues. CDR3 loop: CASLAGAGREQYF. CDR3 in DNA: TGTGCCAGTTTAGCGGGAGCGGGACGCGAGCAGTACTTC.

The chain uses TRBV5-1 and TRBJ1-1; D might be TRBD1 (5 bases). V dropped 4 bases and J dropped 7 bases, with 11 bases sitting between them. The germline V gene encodes CDR1 SGHRS and CDR2 YFSETQ. The CDR3 extends over 12 amino acids. The CDR3 reads CASSLGQGEAFF. The CDR3 DNA reads TGCGCCAGCAGCCTCGGCCAGGGTGAAGCTTTCTTT.

The chain carries TRBV7-6 and TRBJ2-5, with D unclear. The length of the CDR3 is 11 residues. Germline V lookup: CDR1 SGHVS, CDR2 FNYEAQ. Trimming took 5 bases from V and 7 from J, leaving 8 bases between them. CDR3 DNA: TGTGCCAGCAGCGGGTTAGGGACCCAGTACTTC. This codes for CASSGLGTQYF.